This T cell receptor beta chain was documented in a study of blood T cell repertoires in COVID-19. Study overall: The study drew acute and convalescent COVID-19 samples from the United States, Italy and Spain. The analysed material was cDNA or gDNA that came from T cells, B-cell-depleted T cells, or PBMCs.

Clones were sequenced by immunoSEQ multiplex PCR, and TCRdb holds only the in-frame ones, with some missing. This sample has 110,000 to 150,000 clones, with more than 85% found just once. Germline CDR1 and CDR2: MNHNY and SVGAGI (reference sequence). The germline V and J ends were trimmed by 6 bases and 0 bases, with 12 bases remaining between them. The CDR3 length is 15 residues. The sample consisted of peripheral blood. This clonotype originated in a human donor in a cohort sampled during active COVID-19. The V and J genes are TRBV6-6 and TRBJ1-5; D gene ambiguous. CDR3 sequence reads: CASRPLDYSNQPQHF. The CDR3 DNA reads as TGTGCCAGCAGGCCGCTAGATTATAGCAATCAGCCCCAGCATTTT.